This paragraph reports one TCR beta chain. What it recognizes is unknown. The CDR3 end is not reached by the read, which stops 3 residues before it; the germline J gene fills it in. This sample was included in a study of T cells in women clearing cervical HPV infection. Overall study context: Blood came at first lesion visit for cases, post-clearance for controls.

Study observations and caveats: TRBV6-7 abundance was lower in cases than controls (around 0.1% versus 0.15%). A classifier using richness and V gene abundances reached an AUC of approximately 0.79.

The repertoire was sequenced with immunoSEQ multiplex PCR; TCRdb's copy has only in-frame clones and lacks some. The sample's table shows 23,000 or so clones. All donors had a single incident cervical HPV16 infection, not prevalent. The CDR3 contains 18 residues. Between the trimmed V and J ends, which lost 1 base and 3 bases, there was a span of 22 bases. From germline, CDR1 is DFQATT and CDR2 SNEGSKA (reference sequence). This receptor was obtained from a woman between 18 and 75 years old with a cervical HPV16 infection that either progressed to CIN3+ or cleared (not recorded which). J is TRBJ2-4 and V is TRBV20-1, with D possibly being TRBD1 (6 bases). The sample consisted of blood buffy coat. CDR3 region: CSARGAGVGVEGKNIQYF. CDR3 bases read: TGCAGTGCTAGAGGCGCAGGGGTAGGGGTTGAAGGCAAAAACATT.